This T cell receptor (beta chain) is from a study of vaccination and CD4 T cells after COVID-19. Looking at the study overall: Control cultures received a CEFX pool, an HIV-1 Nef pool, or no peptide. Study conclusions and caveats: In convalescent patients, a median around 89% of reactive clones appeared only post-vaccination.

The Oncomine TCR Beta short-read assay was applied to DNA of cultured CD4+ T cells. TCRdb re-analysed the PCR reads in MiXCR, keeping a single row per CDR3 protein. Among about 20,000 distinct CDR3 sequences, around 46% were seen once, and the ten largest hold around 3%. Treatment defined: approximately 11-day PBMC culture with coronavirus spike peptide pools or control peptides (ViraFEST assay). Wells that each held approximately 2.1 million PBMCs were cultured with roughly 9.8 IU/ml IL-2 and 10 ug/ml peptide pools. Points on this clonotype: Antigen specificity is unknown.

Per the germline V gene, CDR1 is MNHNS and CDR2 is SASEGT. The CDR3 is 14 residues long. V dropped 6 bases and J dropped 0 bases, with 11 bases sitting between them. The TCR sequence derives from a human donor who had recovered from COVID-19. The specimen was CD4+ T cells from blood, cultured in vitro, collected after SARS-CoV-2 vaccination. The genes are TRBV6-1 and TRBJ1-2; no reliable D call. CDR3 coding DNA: TGTGCCAGCAGAATAACCGGGACTAACTATGGCTACACCTTC. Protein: CASRITGTNYGYTF.